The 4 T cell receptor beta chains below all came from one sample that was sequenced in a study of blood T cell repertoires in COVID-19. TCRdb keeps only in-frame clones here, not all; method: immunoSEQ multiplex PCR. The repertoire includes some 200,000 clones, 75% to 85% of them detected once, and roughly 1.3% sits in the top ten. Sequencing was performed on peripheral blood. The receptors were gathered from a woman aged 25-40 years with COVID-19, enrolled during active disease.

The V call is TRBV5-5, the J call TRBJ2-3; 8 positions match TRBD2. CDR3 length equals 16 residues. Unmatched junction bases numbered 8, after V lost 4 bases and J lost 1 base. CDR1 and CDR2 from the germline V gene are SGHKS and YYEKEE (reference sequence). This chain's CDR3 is CASSIFSGKGTDTQYF. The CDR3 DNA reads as TGTGCCAGCAGCATTTTTAGCGGGAAAGGCACAGATACGCAGTATTTT.

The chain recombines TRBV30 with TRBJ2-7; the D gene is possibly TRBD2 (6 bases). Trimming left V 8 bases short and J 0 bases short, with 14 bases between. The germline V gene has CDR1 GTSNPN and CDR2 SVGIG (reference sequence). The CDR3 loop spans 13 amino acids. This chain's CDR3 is CARERRGSYEQYF. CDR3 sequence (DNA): TGTGCCCGGGAGAGGAGGGGCTCCTACGAGCAGTACTTC.

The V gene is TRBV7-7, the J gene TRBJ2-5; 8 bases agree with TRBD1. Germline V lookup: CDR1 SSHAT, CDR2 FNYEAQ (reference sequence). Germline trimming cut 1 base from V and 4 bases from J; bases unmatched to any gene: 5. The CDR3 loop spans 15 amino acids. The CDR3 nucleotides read TGTGCCAGCAGCTTAGGAGAGACAGGGGTAGAGACCCAGTACTTC. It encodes CASSLGETGVETQYF.

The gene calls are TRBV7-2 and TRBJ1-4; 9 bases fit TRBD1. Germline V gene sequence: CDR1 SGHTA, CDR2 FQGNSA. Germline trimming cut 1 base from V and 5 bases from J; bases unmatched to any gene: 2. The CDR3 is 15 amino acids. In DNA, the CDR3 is TGTGCCAGCAGCTTAGGAGGGACAGGGAATGAAAAACTGTTTTTT. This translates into CASSLGGTGNEKLFF.